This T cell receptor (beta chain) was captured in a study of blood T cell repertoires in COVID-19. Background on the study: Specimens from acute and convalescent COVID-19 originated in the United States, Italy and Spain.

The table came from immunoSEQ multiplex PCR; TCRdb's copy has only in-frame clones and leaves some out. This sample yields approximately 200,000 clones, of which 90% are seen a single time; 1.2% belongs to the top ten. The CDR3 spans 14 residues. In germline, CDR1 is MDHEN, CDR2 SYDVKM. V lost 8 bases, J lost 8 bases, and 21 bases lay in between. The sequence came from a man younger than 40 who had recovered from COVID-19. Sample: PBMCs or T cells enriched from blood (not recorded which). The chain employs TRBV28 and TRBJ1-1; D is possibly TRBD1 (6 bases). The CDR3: CASHRSKNRVEAFF. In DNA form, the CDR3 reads TGTGCCAGCCATAGGTCGAAAAACAGGGTGGAAGCTTTCTTT.